A single sample is the source of the 6 T cell receptor beta chains below, sequenced in a study of cytomegalovirus exposure and HLA in healthy donors. The PCR contained 60 Vbeta and 13 Jbeta primers. Libraries were prepared by immunoSEQ multiplex PCR; TCRdb keeps only in-frame clonotypes and omits some of them. There are hundreds of thousands of clones in the sample; about 90% occur only once, and less than 2.5% lies in the top ten. The sequenced material came from PBMCs. These receptors all stem from a woman under 30 in good health and CMV-seronegative.

The chain recombines TRBV7-9 with TRBJ2-5; TRBD2 aligns across 15 bases. The CDR3 sequence is 14 residues long. Per germline, CDR1 SEHNR and CDR2 FQNEAQ (reference sequence). The trim removed 8 bases at V and 6 bases at J, leaving 4 bases unmatched. In DNA form, the CDR3 reads TGTGCCAGCGGACTAGCGGGGGGGACCCAGACCCAGTACTTC. It yields the protein CASGLAGGTQTQYF. Full variable domain (missing parts from reference TRBV7-9 and TRBJ2-5): DTGVSQNPRHKITKRGQNVTFRCDPISEHNRLYWYRQTLGQGPEFLTYFQNEAQLEKSRLLSDRFSAERPKGSFSTLEIQRTEQGDSAMYLCASGLAGGTQTQYFGPGTRLLVL.

The chain has TRBV30 and TRBJ1-1; D is ambiguous. The V gene's germline CDR1 is GTSNPN and CDR2 SVGIG (reference sequence). V lost 0 bases and J lost 10, with 9 bases in between. The CDR3 covers 11 residues. CDR3 bases: TGTGCCTGGAGTGTAGAACTAGGAGCTTTCTTT. Encoded protein: CAWSVELGAFF.

The chain joins TRBV13 to TRBJ1-4; D is possibly TRBD1 (6 bases). The CDR3 spans 15 residues. V was cut by 6 bases and J by 8 bases, with 19 bases left in between. CDR1 is PRHDT, CDR2 FYEKMQ, per germline (reference sequence). CDR3 loop: CASRIATGGYEKLFF. Written as DNA, the CDR3 is TGTGCCAGCAGGATTGCGACAGGCGGTTACGAAAAACTGTTTTTT.

This chain uses TRBV4-1 with TRBJ1-4; D perhaps matches TRBD1 (5 bases). CDR1 MGHRA and CDR2 YSYEKL come from the germline V gene. The CDR3 loop spans 13 amino acids. The V and J ends lost 6 bases and 8 bases respectively, with 13 bases between them. The CDR3 is CASRHLGGEKLFF. The CDR3, as DNA: TGCGCCAGCAGGCACTTGGGGGGGGAAAAACTGTTTTTT.

This clone has only one observation. The chain employs TRBV9 and TRBJ2-3; D is possibly TRBD2 (7 bases). V was trimmed by 2 bases and J by 12 bases, leaving 13 bases between them. Germline-derived CDR1 and CDR2 are SGDLS and YYNGEE. The CDR3 length is 12 residues. The CDR3 DNA follows: TGTGCCAGCAGCGTTTGGCGGGGGCTTCAGTATTTT. This gives the protein CASSVWRGLQYF. Looking up the rest from reference TRBV9 and TRBJ2-3 gives the full variable domain: DSGVTQTPKHLITATGQRVTLRCSPRSGDLSVYWYQQSLDQGLQFLIQYYNGEERAKGNILERFSAQQFPDLHSELNLSSLELGDSALYFCASSVWRGLQYFGPGTRLTVL.

The chain couples TRBV27 to TRBJ1-6; the D gene is possibly TRBD1 (5 bases). The germline V gene encodes CDR1 MNHEY and CDR2 SMNVEV (reference sequence). CDR3 size: 14 residues. The V gene lost 3 bases and the J gene lost 9 bases, with 12 bases spanning the gap. CDR3 loop: CASSFGDSSSPLHF. CDR3 nucleotide sequence: TGTGCCAGCAGTTTTGGAGACAGCTCTTCACCCCTCCACTTT.